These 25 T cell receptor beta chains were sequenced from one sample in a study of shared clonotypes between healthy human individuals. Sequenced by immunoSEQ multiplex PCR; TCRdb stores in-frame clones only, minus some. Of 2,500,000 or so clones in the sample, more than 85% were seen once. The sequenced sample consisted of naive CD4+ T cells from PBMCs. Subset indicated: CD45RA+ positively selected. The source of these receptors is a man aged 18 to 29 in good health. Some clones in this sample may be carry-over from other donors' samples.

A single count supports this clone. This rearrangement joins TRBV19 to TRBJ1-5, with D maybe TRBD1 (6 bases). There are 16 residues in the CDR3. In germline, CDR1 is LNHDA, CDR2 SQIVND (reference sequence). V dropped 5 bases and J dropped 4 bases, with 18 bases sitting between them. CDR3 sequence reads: CASSSRRTAENQPQHF. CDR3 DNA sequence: TGTGCCAGTAGTTCGCGGAGGACAGCTGAAAATCAGCCCCAGCATTTT.

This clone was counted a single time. In DNA, the CDR3 is TGCGCCAGCAGCTTAGTTGAAAAGCAGTTCTTC. It yields the protein CASSLVEKQFF. This chain connects TRBV5-1 to TRBJ2-1, with D uncertain. Trimming removed 2 bases from V and 11 bases from J, with 8 bases in between. Germline values: CDR1 SGHRS, CDR2 YFSETQ. The CDR3 extends over 11 amino acids.

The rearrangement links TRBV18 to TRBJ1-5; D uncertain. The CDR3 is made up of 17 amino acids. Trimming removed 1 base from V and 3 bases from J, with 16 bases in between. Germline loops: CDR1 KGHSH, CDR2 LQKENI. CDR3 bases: TGTGCCAGCTCACCACGCCGCCCGGGGTTTGACAATCAGCCCCAGCATTTT. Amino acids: CASSPRRPGFDNQPQHF.

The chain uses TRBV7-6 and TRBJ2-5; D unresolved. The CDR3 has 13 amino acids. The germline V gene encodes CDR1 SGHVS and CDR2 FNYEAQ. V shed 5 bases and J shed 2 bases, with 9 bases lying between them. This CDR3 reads CASSPNRQETQYF. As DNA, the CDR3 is TGTGCCAGCAGCCCCAACCGACAAGAGACCCAGTACTTC.

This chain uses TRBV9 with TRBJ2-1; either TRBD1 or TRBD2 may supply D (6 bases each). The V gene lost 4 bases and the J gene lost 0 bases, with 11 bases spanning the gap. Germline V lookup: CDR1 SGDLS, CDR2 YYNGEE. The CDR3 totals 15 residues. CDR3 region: CASSIGGGSYNEQFF. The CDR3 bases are TGTGCCAGCAGCATCGGAGGGGGCTCCTACAATGAGCAGTTCTTC.

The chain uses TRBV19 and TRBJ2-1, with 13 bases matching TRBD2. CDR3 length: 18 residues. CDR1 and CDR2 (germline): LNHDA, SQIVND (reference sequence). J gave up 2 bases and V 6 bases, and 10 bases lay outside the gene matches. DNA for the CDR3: TGTGCCAGTAGCCTACTAGCGGGAGGGCCCTCGCCCTACAATGAGCAGTTCTTC. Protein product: CASSLLAGGPSPYNEQFF.

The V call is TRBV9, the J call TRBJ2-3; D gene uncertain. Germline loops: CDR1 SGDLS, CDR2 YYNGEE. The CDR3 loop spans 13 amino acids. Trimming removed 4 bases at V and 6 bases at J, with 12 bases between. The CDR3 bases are TGTGCCAGCAGCCCCTACAGAAGGGATACGCAGTATTTT. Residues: CASSPYRRDTQYF.

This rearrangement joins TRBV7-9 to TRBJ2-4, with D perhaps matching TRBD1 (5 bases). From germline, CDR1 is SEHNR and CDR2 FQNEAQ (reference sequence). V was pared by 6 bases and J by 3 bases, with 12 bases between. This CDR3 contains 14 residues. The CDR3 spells CASSVGPVKNIQYF. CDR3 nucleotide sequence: TGTGCCAGCAGTGTGGGGCCAGTCAAAAACATTCAGTACTTC. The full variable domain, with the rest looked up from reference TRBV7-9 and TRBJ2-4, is DTGVSQNPRHKITKRGQNVTFRCDPISEHNRLYWYRQTLGQGPEFLTYFQNEAQLEKSRLLSDRFSAERPKGSFSTLEIQRTEQGDSAMYLCASSVGPVKNIQYFGAGTRLSVL.

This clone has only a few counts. CDR3 region: CASSSVRTGIAEAFF. CDR3 bases: TGCGCCAGCAGCAGTGTAAGGACAGGGATTGCTGAAGCTTTCTTT. The chain carries TRBV5-1 and TRBJ1-1, with 8 positions matching TRBD1. V shed 4 bases and J 6 bases; nucleotides not matched to a gene: 11. In germline, CDR1 is SGHRS, CDR2 YFSETQ. This CDR3 has 15 amino acids. Drawing the rest from reference TRBV5-1 and TRBJ1-1, the complete variable domain is KAGVTQTPRYLIKTRGQQVTLSCSPISGHRSVSWYQQTPGQGLQFLFEYFSETQRNKGNFPGRFSGRQFSNSRSEMNVSTLELGDSALYLCASSSVRTGIAEAFFGQGTRLTVV.

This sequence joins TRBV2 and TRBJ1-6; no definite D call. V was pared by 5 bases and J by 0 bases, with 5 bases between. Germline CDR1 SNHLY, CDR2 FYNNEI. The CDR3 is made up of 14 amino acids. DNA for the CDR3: TGTGCCAGCAGTATGGGCTCCTATAATTCACCCCTCCACTTT. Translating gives CASSMGSYNSPLHF.

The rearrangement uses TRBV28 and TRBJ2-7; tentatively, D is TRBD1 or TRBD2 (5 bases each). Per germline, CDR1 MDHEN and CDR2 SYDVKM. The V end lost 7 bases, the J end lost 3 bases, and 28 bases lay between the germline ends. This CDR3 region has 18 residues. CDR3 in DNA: TGTGCCAGCACCCTCCTCCGGGACCCCCGGGCGGGTTACTACGAGCAGTACTTC. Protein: CASTLLRDPRAGYYEQYF.

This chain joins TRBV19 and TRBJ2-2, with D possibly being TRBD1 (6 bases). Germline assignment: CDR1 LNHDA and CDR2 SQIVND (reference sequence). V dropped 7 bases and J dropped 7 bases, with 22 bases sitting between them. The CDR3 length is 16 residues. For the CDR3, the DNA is TGTGCCAGTAAAGGGCGAACAGGGCCGGCGGACGGGGAGCTGTTTTTT. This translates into CASKGRTGPADGELFF.

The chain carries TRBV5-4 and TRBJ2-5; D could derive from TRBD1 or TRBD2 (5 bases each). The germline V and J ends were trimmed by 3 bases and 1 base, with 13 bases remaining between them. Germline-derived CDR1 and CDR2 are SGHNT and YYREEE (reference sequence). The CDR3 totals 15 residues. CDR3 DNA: TGTGCCAGCAGCTATACCTCGGGGCCCCAAGAGACCCAGTACTTC. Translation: CASSYTSGPQETQYF.

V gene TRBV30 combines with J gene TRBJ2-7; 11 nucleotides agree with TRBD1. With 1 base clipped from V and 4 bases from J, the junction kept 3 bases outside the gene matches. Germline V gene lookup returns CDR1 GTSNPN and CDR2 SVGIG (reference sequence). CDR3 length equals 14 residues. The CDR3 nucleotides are TGTGCCTGGAGTGCCGGACAGGGGGCATACGAGCAGTACTTC. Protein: CAWSAGQGAYEQYF.

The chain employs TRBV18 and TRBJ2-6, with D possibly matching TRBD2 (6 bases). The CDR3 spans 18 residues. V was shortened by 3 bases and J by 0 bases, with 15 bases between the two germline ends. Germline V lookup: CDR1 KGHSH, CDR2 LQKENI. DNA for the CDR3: TGTGCCAGCTCACCCGAACGCGGGAAGAGCTCTGGGGCCAACGTCCTGACTTTC. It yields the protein CASSPERGKSSGANVLTF.

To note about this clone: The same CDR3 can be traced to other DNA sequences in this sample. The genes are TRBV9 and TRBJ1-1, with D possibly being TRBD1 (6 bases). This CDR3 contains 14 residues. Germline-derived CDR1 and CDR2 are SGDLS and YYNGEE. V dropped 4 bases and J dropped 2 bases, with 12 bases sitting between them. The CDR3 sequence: CASSPGGGNTEAFF. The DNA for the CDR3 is TGTGCCAGCAGCCCGGGAGGGGGTAACACTGAAGCTTTCTTT.

This chain's CDR3 is CASSFSQSSGANVLTF. CDR3 coding DNA: TGTGCCAGCAGCTTTAGTCAATCCTCTGGGGCCAACGTCCTGACTTTC. The chain couples TRBV5-4 to TRBJ2-6; D gene ambiguous. Trimming took 2 bases from V and 0 from J, leaving 9 bases between them. The CDR3 extends over 16 amino acids. Germline CDR1 SGHNT, CDR2 YYREEE (reference sequence).

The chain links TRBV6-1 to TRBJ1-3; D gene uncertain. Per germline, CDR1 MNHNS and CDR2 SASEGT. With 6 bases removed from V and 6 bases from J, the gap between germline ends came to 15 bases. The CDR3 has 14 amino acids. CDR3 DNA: TGTGCCAGCAGACGGGCCGGAAGGGAAAACACCATATATTTT. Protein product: CASRRAGRENTIYF.

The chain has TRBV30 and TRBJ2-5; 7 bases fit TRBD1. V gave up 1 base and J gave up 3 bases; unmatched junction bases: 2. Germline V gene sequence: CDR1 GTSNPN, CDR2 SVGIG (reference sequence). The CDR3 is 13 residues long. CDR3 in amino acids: CAWSAGTEETQYF. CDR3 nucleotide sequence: TGTGCCTGGAGTGCCGGGACAGAAGAGACCCAGTACTTC.

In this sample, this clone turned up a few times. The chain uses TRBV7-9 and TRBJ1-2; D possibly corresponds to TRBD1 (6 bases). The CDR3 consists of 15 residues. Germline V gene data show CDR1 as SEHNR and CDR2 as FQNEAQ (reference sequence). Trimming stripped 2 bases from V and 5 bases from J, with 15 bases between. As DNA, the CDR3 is TGTGCCAGCAGCTTACAGCAGGGGATTCCTTATGGCTACACCTTC. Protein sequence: CASSLQQGIPYGYTF.

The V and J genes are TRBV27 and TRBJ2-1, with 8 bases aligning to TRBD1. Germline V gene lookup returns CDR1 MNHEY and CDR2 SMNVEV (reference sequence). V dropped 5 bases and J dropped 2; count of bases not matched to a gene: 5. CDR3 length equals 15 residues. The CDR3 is CASSHGTGAYNEQFF. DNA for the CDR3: TGTGCCAGCAGTCACGGGACAGGTGCCTACAATGAGCAGTTCTTC.

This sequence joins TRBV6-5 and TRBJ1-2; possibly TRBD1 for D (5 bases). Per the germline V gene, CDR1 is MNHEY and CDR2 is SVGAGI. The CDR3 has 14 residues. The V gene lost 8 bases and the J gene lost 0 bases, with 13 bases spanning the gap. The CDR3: CASGGTVANYGYTF. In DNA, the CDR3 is TGTGCCAGCGGCGGGACCGTAGCTAACTATGGCTACACCTTC.

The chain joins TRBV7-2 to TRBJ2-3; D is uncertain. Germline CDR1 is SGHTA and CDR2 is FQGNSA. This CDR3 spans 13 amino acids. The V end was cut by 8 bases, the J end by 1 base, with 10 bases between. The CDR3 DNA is TGTGCCAGCGGGGTGGGCCGCACAGATACGCAGTATTTT. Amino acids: CASGVGRTDTQYF.

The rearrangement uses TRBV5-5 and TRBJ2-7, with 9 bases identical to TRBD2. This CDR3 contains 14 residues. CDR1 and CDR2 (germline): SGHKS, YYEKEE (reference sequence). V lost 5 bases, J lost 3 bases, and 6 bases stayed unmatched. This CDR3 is CASSYGLANYEQYF. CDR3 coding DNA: TGTGCCAGCAGTTACGGACTAGCGAACTACGAGCAGTACTTC.

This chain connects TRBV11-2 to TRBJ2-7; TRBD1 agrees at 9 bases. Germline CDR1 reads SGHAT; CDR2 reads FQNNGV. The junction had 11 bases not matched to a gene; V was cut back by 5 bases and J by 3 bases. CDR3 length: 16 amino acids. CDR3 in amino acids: CASSPGWGTGIYEQYF. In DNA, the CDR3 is TGTGCCAGCAGCCCAGGTTGGGGGACAGGGATCTACGAGCAGTACTTC.